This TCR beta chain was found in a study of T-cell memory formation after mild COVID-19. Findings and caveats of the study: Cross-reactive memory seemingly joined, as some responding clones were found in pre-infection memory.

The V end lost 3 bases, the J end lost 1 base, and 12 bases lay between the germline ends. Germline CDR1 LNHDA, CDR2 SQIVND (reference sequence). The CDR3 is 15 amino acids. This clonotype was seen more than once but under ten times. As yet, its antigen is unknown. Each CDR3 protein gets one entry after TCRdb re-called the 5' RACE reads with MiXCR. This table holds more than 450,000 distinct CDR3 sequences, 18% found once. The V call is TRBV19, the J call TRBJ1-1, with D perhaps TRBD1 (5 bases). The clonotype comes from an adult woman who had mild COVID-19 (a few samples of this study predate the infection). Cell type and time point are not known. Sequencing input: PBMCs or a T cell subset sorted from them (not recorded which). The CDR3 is CASSIEGGANTEAFF. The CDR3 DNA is TGTGCCAGTAGTATCGAGGGTGGGGCGAACACTGAAGCTTTCTTT.